This is a list of T cell receptor beta chains from one sample in a study of Tregs in tolerant kidney transplant recipients. Only in-frame clones appear in the TCRdb table, and some are missing; sequencing was by immunoSEQ multiplex PCR. Altogether about 50,000 clones are present, roughly 90% being singletons, with the ten largest covering roughly a sixth. The starting material was CD8+ T cells from blood (PBMCs), obtained 12 months after the transplant. The receptors were gathered from a human patient who received a combined kidney and bone marrow transplant. Some T cells may be transferred from the graft donor. CDR3s include the opening cysteine and the closing phenylalanine or tryptophan. A D gene is named only where the DNA matches it firmly. Not all rows give a size; the values are once, few, many and, for expanded clones, a class.

J gene | D gene | clone size | V gene | CDR3 DNA | CDR3 protein
TRBJ2-7 | TRBD2 | NA | TRBV12-5 | TGTGCTAGTGGTTCGCTAGCGGGAGGAACCTCCGCGGTGGCGGCCTCCTACGAGCAGTACTTC | CASGSLAGGTSAVAASYEQYF
TRBJ1-2 | NA | few | TRBV6-1 | TGTGCCAGCAGTGAAGCAGGGCAGGGGAACTATGGCTACACCTTC | CASSEAGQGNYGYTF
TRBJ2-7 | TRBD1 | NA | TRBV11-2 | TGTGCCAGCAGCTTAGGGACAGGGACCTACGAGCAGTACTTC | CASSLGTGTYEQYF
TRBJ2-3 | TRBD2 | NA | TRBV10-3 | TGTGCCATCAGTCCAGCTAGCGGGAGTAGGGCAGATACGCAGTATTTT | CAISPASGSRADTQYF
TRBJ2-2 | TRBD1 | NA | TRBV15 | TGTGCCACCGACCGTGGGACAGGGAACCTTTGGAACACCGGGGAGCTGTTTTTT | CATDRGTGNLWNTGELFF
TRBJ1-1 | NA | NA | TRBV19 | TGTGCCAGTATGGTCCCCTACGGTATAATGAACACTGAAGCTTTCTTT | CASMVPYGIMNTEAFF
TRBJ1-1 | TRBD1 | NA | TRBV2 | TGTGCCAGCAGTGTGGCCCCGGACAGGGTGGTTAGCTTAACTGAAGCTTTCTTT | CASSVAPDRVVSLTEAFF
TRBJ1-3 | TRBD1 | NA | TRBV10-3 | TGTGCCACCCTAGGACAGGGCCTCTCTGGAAACACCATATATTTT | CATLGQGLSGNTIYF
TRBJ2-7 | TRBD1 | NA | TRBV30 | TGTGCCTGGTCCGGGACAGGGTGGGACGAGCAGTACTTC | CAWSGTGWDEQYF
TRBJ1-4 | NA | NA | TRBV5-6 | TGTGCCAGCAGCTTGGGGTTCTCTGAGCCCTCTAATGAAAAACTGTTTTTT | CASSLGFSEPSNEKLFF
TRBJ2-5 | NA | NA | TRBV12-5 | TGTGCTAGTGGTCACCGGGACTCCCACGAGACCCAGTACTTC | CASGHRDSHETQYF
TRBJ1-1 | NA | NA | TRBV5-1 | TGCGCCAGCAGCTTGGAATCGGCCGGGGGGACTGAAGCTTTCTTT | CASSLESAGGTEAFF
TRBJ2-7 | NA | NA | TRBV4-3 | TGCGCCAGCAGCCAAGGGTCTAGAAGCGAGCAGTACTTC | CASSQGSRSEQYF
TRBJ1-1 | NA | NA | TRBV29-1 | TGCAGCGTTGAAGATTCGAAAAGGGGAACTTTCTTT | CSVEDSKRGTFF
TRBJ2-4 | NA | once | TRBV7-6 | TGTGCCAGCAGCTTAGAAAGTAAGGGAGATCTAGCCAAAAACATTCAGTACTTC | CASSLESKGDLAKNIQYF
TRBJ2-5 | TRBD2 | NA | TRBV4-3 | TGCGCCAGCAGCCAAGTCCAGCGGGGGGGCCCGGAGACCCAGTACTTC | CASSQVQRGGPETQYF
TRBJ1-2 | NA | NA | TRBV28 | TGTGCCAGCAGAATACACGGGTCCCTTCGATATGGCTACACCTTC | CASRIHGSLRYGYTF
TRBJ2-1 | NA | NA | TRBV9 | TGTGCCAGCAGCGTAGTTGCAATTAGCTCCTACAATGAGCAGTTCTTC | CASSVVAISSYNEQFF
TRBJ2-7 | NA | NA | TRBV11-3 | TGTGCCAGCCGATCAGGCAGCTCCTACGAGCAGTACTTC | CASRSGSSYEQYF